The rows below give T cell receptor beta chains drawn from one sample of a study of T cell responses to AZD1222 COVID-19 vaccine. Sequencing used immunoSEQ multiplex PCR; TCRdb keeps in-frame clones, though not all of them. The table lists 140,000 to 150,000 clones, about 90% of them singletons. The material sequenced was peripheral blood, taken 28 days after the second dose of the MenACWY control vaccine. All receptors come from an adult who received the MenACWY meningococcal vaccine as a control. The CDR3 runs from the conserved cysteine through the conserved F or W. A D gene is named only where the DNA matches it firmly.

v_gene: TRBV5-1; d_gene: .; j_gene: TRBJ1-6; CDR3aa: CASSLRGQASGNSPLHF; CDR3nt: TGCGCCAGCAGCCTAAGGGGCCAGGCGTCAGGGAATTCACCCCTCCACTTT
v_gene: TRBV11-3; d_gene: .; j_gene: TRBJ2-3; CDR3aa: CASSPQGTSTDTQYF; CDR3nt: TGTGCCAGCAGCCCCCAGGGGACTAGCACAGATACGCAGTATTTT
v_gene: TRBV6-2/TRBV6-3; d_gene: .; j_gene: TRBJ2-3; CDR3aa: CASSTARVAQYF; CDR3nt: TGTGCCAGCAGTACGGCTAGGGTTGCGCAGTATTTT
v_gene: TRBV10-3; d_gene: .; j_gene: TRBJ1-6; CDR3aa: CAISDPGSYNSPLHF; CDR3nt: TGTGCCATCAGTGACCCTGGATCCTATAATTCACCCCTCCACTTT
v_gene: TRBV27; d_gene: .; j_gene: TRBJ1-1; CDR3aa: CASALVPWAEAFF; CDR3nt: TGTGCCAGCGCGCTGGTCCCGTGGGCTGAAGCTTTCTTT
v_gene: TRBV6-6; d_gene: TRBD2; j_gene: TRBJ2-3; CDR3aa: CASSRTPGLAGSKTDTQYF; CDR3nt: TGTGCCAGCAGTCGAACCCCGGGACTAGCGGGCTCAAAAACAGATACGCAGTATTTT
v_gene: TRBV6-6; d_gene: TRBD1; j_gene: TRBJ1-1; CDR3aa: CASSRGGDSMNTEAFF; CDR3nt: TGTGCCAGCAGTCGAGGAGGGGACAGCATGAACACTGAAGCTTTCTTT
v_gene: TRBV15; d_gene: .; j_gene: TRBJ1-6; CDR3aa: CATSRELFSPLHF; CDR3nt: TGTGCCACCAGCAGAGAGTTGTTCTCACCCCTCCACTTT
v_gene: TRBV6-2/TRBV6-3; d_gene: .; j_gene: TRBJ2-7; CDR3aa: CASSYSTWGYEQYF; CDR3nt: TGTGCCAGCAGTTACTCTACCTGGGGGTACGAGCAGTACTTC
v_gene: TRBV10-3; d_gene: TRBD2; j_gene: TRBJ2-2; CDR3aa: CAISEIWVAGSNTGELFF; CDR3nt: TGTGCCATCAGTGAGATCTGGGTAGCGGGATCGAACACCGGGGAGCTGTTTTTT
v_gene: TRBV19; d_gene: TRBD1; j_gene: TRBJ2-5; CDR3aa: CASSTGTGFKETQYF; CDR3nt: TGTGCCAGTAGTACAGGGACAGGGTTTAAGGAGACCCAGTACTTC
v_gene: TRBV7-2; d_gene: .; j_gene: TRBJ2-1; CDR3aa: CASSNDWASYNEQFF; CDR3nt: TGTGCCAGCAGCAATGACTGGGCATCCTACAATGAGCAGTTCTTC